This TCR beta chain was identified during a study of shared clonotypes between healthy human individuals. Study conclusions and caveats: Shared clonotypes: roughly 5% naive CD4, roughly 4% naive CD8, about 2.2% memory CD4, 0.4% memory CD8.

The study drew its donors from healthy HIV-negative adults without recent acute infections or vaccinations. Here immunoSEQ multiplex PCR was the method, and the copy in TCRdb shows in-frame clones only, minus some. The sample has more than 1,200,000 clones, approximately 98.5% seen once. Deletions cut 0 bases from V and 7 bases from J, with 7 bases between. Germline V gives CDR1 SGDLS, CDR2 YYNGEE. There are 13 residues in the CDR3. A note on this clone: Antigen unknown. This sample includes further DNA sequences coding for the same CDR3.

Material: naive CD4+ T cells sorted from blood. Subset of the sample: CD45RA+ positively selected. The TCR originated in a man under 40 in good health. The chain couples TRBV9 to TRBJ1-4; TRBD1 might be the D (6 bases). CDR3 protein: CASSVVGGEKLFF. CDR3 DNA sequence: TGTGCCAGCAGCGTAGTAGGGGGTGAAAAACTGTTTTTT.